This note documents a single T cell receptor beta chain sequence. Molecular barcoding with unique molecular identifiers was used for the TCRbeta library. TCRdb reanalysed the PCR reads using MiXCR and keeps one entry per CDR3 protein. The sample has around 480,000 distinct CDR3 sequences, about 30% seen once. The sample originates from a study of T-cell reconstitution after alpha-beta-depleted transplantation in children. The germline V gene encodes CDR1 SEHNR and CDR2 FQNEAQ (reference sequence). The CDR3 sequence is 13 residues long. V dropped 5 bases and J dropped 7 bases, with 11 bases sitting between them.

Sequenced material: PBMCs from the stem cell graft donor, taken from the stem cell graft. This clonotype originated in a human donor who donated a stem cell graft to a child with aplastic anemia. The V gene is TRBV7-9, the J gene TRBJ1-4; D call uncertain. CDR3 sequence reads: CASSPGSSEKLFF. The CDR3 DNA sequence: TGTGCCAGCAGCCCTGGAAGTAGTGAAAAACTGTTTTTT. The whole variable domain, filled in from reference TRBV7-9 and TRBJ1-4, reads DTGVSQNPRHKITKRGQNVTFRCDPISEHNRLYWYRQTLGQGPEFLTYFQNEAQLEKSRLLSDRFSAERPKGSFSTLEIQRTEQGDSAMYLCASSPGSSEKLFFGSGTQLSVL.